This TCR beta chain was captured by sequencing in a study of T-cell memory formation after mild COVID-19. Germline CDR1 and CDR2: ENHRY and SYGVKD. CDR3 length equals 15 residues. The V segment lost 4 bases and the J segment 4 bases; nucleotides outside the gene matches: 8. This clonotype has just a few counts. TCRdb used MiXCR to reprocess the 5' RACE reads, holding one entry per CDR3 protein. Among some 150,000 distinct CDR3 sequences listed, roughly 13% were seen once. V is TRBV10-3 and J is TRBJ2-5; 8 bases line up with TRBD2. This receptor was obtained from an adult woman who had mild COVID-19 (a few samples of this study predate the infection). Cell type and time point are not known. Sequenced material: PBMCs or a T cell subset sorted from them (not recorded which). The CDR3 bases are TGTGCCATCAGTGGCGTAGCGGGACCGGCAGAGACCCAGTACTTC. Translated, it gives CAISGVAGPAETQYF.